The 18 T cell receptor beta chains presented below share a single source sample, sequenced in a study of CD8 T cells in ankylosing spondylitis. TCRdb re-called the 5' RACE reads through MiXCR, storing one row per CDR3 protein. Counted here are 200,000 or so distinct CDR3 sequences, about 20% occurring once; the ten biggest clones make up roughly 4.5%. The sequenced material came from blood, either unsorted or a sorted T cell fraction (not recorded which). Receptors originate from a male donor aged 10-29 years with ankylosing spondylitis or in good health (not recorded which).

This clonotype was observed at least ten times. The J gene is TRBJ1-1, the V gene TRBV12-3 or TRBV12-4; perhaps TRBD1 as D (5 bases). The CDR3 has 13 amino acids. V was cut by 7 bases and J by 5 bases, with 14 bases left in between. The DNA for the CDR3 is TGTGCCAGCACCCAGGGTATGTTAACTGAAGCTTTCTTT. As protein: CASTQGMLTEAFF.

This clonotype was observed a handful of times. The V and J genes are TRBV20-1 and TRBJ2-2; D call uncertain. Germline V gives CDR1 DFQATT, CDR2 SNEGSKA (reference sequence). V shed 3 bases and J shed 5 bases, with 10 bases lying between them. This CDR3 contains 13 residues. CDR3 DNA: TGCAGTGCTAGGGGTGTAAATACCGGGGAGCTGTTTTTT. Protein product: CSARGVNTGELFF.

At least ten counts were recorded for this clonotype. V usage is TRBV7-2 and J usage is TRBJ2-5; 7 bases match TRBD2. In germline, CDR1 is SGHTA, CDR2 FQGNSA. The CDR3 totals 14 residues. Trimming took 4 bases from V and 5 from J; bases not matched to a gene: 7. CDR3 nucleotides: TGTGCCAGCAGCTCAGGGAGGGGTTCGGAGACCCAGTACTTC. It is translated as CASSSGRGSETQYF.

In its sample, this clonotype was seen a few times. The rearrangement uses TRBV5-5 and TRBJ1-1, with D unclear. This CDR3 spans 13 amino acids. V lost 1 base to trimming and J lost 5 bases, with 9 bases between them. Looked up from germline, CDR1 is SGHKS and CDR2 is YYEKEE (reference sequence). The CDR3 nucleotides read TGTGCCAGCAGCTTGTCTGTAGCAACTGAAGCTTTCTTT. This codes for CASSLSVATEAFF. Full variable domain (remainder filled in from reference TRBV5-5 and TRBJ1-1): DAGVTQSPTHLIKTRGQQVTLRCSPISGHKSVSWYQQVLGQGPQFIFQYYEKEERGRGNFPDRFSARQFPNYSSELNVNALLLGDSALYLCASSLSVATEAFFGQGTRLTVV.

The sample holds many counts of this clonotype. The chain uses TRBV7-7 and TRBJ2-1; tentatively, D is TRBD2 (5 bases). V was pared by 0 bases and J by 0 bases, with 18 bases between. The CDR3 spans 19 residues. The germline gives CDR1 SSHAT, CDR2 FNYEAQ (reference sequence). The CDR3 reads CASSLAGSPPSISYNEQFF. For the CDR3, the DNA is TGTGCCAGCAGCTTAGCTGGGAGCCCCCCATCCATCTCCTACAATGAGCAGTTCTTC.

This clonotype was picked up many times. V and J are TRBV4-3 and TRBJ1-4; 8 bases are a match to TRBD1. Germline CDR1 is LGHNA and CDR2 is YSLEER. This CDR3 is built from 16 residues. After removal of 1 base from V and 7 bases from J, the junction contained 8 bases not matched to a gene. The CDR3 nucleotides read TGCGCCAGCAGCCAAGGAGCCGGGACAGGAGCTGAAAAACTGTTTTTT. This encodes CASSQGAGTGAEKLFF.

In its sample, this clonotype was seen many times. The chain carries TRBV20-1 and TRBJ2-2, with TRBD1 matching over 9 bases. This CDR3 spans 16 amino acids. Trimming cost V 6 bases and J 4 bases; bases outside gene matches: 12. From germline, CDR1 is DFQATT and CDR2 SNEGSKA (reference sequence). DNA for the CDR3: TGCAGTGCAAGGGGGACAGGGACACACCCCACCGGGGAGCTGTTTTTT. Residues: CSARGTGTHPTGELFF.

The genes are TRBV20-1 and TRBJ2-5; 10 positions match TRBD2. Per the germline V gene, CDR1 is DFQATT and CDR2 is SNEGSKA (reference sequence). The CDR3 extends over 15 amino acids. V was clipped by 2 bases and J by 4 bases; unmatched bases: 7. CDR3 DNA: TGCAGTGCTAGACCTACTAGCGGGATAGGAGAGACCCAGTACTTC. This gives the protein CSARPTSGIGETQYF.

This clonotype has at least ten counts. V usage is TRBV4-1 and J usage is TRBJ1-1, with TRBD1 identical over 10 bases. This CDR3 is 16 amino acids long. Germline loops: CDR1 MGHRA, CDR2 YSYEKL. V was pared by 1 base and J by 6 bases, with 8 bases of the junction left unmatched. CDR3 sequence (DNA): TGCGCCAGCAGCCAAGCTTCCCGGGACAGGGGCGCTGAAGCTTTCTTT. Its protein is CASSQASRDRGAEAFF.

Ten or more counts support this clonotype. This chain joins TRBV7-9 and TRBJ1-3; no firm D call. V dropped 3 bases and J dropped 0 bases, with 18 bases sitting between them. CDR3 length: 18 residues. The V gene's germline CDR1 is SEHNR and CDR2 FQNEAQ (reference sequence). The CDR3 here is CASSFGGALEFSGNTIYF. The CDR3 DNA is TGTGCCAGCAGCTTTGGTGGAGCACTCGAGTTCTCTGGAAACACCATATATTTT.

In this sample, this clonotype turned up many times. This rearrangement joins TRBV7-9 to TRBJ1-5, with TRBD1 as a possible D gene (5 bases). This CDR3 has 15 amino acids. V shed 1 base and J shed 1 base, with 8 bases lying between them. From germline, CDR1 is SEHNR and CDR2 FQNEAQ (reference sequence). CDR3 region: CASSLGGRSNQPQHF. The DNA for the CDR3 is TGTGCCAGCAGCTTAGGGGGCAGGAGCAATCAGCCCCAGCATTTT. The full variable domain, completed using reference TRBV7-9 and TRBJ1-5, is DTGVSQNPRHKITKRGQNVTFRCDPISEHNRLYWYRQTLGQGPEFLTYFQNEAQLEKSRLLSDRFSAERPKGSFSTLEIQRTEQGDSAMYLCASSLGGRSNQPQHFGDGTRLSIL.

This clonotype was picked up many times. The V call is TRBV21-1, the J call TRBJ2-7; the tabulated D call, TRBD1, remains unverified against the DNA. TRBV21-1 is assigned pseudogene status. CDR3 size: 16 residues. CDR3 residues: CASSKLGQGLHYEQYV. The CDR3 DNA reads TGTGCCAGCAGCAAGCTAGGACAGGGGTTGCACTACGAGCAGTACGTC.

The chain is built from TRBV20-1 and TRBJ1-4; the D is unclear. The CDR3 length is 11 residues. Between the trimmed V and J ends, which lost 5 bases and 7 bases, there was a span of 8 bases. Germline V gene lookup returns CDR1 DFQATT and CDR2 SNEGSKA (reference sequence). The CDR3 region has the DNA TGCAGTGCTCCCCTTGGTGAAAAACTGTTTTTT. Its protein product is CSAPLGEKLFF.

This clonotype was counted ten times or more. The genes are TRBV5-1 and TRBJ2-1, with 14 bases fitting TRBD2. Germline V gene data show CDR1 as SGHRS and CDR2 as YFSETQ. V lost 1 base, J lost 9 bases, and 3 bases stayed unmatched. This CDR3 comprises 15 residues. CDR3 residues: CASSLRLAGGGEQFF. As DNA, the CDR3 is TGCGCCAGCAGCTTGAGACTAGCGGGAGGGGGTGAGCAGTTCTTC.

This clonotype was counted ten times or more. The chain couples TRBV19 to TRBJ1-2; D unresolved. The length of the CDR3 is 15 residues. The germline gives CDR1 LNHDA, CDR2 SQIVND (reference sequence). Trimming took off 7 bases at V and 4 bases at J, with 19 bases between the two ends. The CDR3 nucleotides read TGTGCCAGTATCATCTCTCCGGGGTCGAGCTATGGCTACACCTTC. Its protein is CASIISPGSSYGYTF.

This clonotype has at least ten counts. This chain joins TRBV5-1 and TRBJ2-1, with no clear D. V shed 1 base and J shed 9 bases, with 8 bases lying between them. From germline, CDR1 is SGHRS and CDR2 YFSETQ. The CDR3 contains 12 residues. This chain's CDR3 is CASSLKAAEQFF. In DNA form, the CDR3 reads TGCGCCAGCAGCTTGAAAGCTGCTGAGCAGTTCTTC.

This clonotype has a count of ten or more. DNA of the CDR3: TGCAGTGCCAGGGCGTTTGGGAGCTCCTACGAGCAGTACTTC. Its protein product is CSARAFGSSYEQYF. The gene calls are TRBV20-1 and TRBJ2-7; D assignment may be TRBD1 or TRBD2 (5 bases each). The CDR3 covers 14 residues. CDR1 is DFQATT, CDR2 SNEGSKA, per germline (reference sequence). Trimming removed 6 bases from V and 0 bases from J, with 15 bases in between.

This clonotype was recorded many times. J is TRBJ1-1 and V is TRBV27; no reliable D call. V lost 5 bases to trimming and J lost 1 base, with 8 bases between them. Germline CDR1 and CDR2: MNHEY and SMNVEV (reference sequence). The CDR3 length is 13 residues. CDR3 DNA: TGTGCCAGCAGTGGGGTAGGGAACACTGAAGCTTTCTTT. This encodes CASSGVGNTEAFF.